This T cell receptor (beta chain) comes out of a study of blood T cell repertoires in COVID-19. Study-wide background: Some COVID-19 samples were acute and others convalescent; all came from the United States, Italy and Spain. In each case, the material was cDNA or gDNA derived from T cells, B-cell-depleted T cells, or PBMCs.

As originally analysed: How many nucleated cells were present was estimated from reference gene primer amplification. Libraries were prepared by immunoSEQ multiplex PCR; TCRdb keeps only in-frame clonotypes and omits some of them. From that table come the V and J calls and clone size; the DNA was used to work out D and trimming. This sample has about 270,000 clones, with around nine tenths found just once. J was trimmed by 4 bases and V by 2 bases; bases with no gene match: 12. The CDR3 runs 18 residues. CDR1 and CDR2 (germline): SGHDN, FVKESK. The receptor's source is a man aged 35 to 55 with active or convalescent COVID-19. Sequencing was carried out using peripheral blood. This chain joins TRBV14 and TRBJ2-5; 11 nucleotides match TRBD1. CDR3 DNA sequence: TGTGCCAGCAGCCAACGGACCACCGGGACAGGGGGTGGAGAGACCCAGTACTTC. It yields the protein CASSQRTTGTGGGETQYF.